The rows below give T cell receptor beta chains drawn from one sample of a study of blood T cell repertoires in COVID-19. Sequencing used immunoSEQ multiplex PCR; TCRdb keeps in-frame clones, though not all of them. The data hold around 150,000 clones, with 85% to 90% observed a single time. The sample comprised PBMCs or T cells enriched from blood (not recorded which). These receptors were taken from a woman aged 50 to 65 who had recovered from COVID-19. The CDR3 runs from the conserved cysteine through the conserved F or W. The order of the fields is V gene, J gene, clone size, D gene, CDR3 protein, CDR3 DNA. The D gene is left open where the match is weak. Size is stated for part of the rows, as once, few or many counts, or as a class when the clone is expanded.

>TRBV11-3|TRBJ1-1|-|-
CASSPRAPLTGKLTEAFF
TGTGCCAGCAGCCCACGAGCCCCACTGACAGGAAAGTTAACTGAAGCTTTCTTT
>TRBV27|TRBJ2-5|-|-
CASHPSRGQETQYF
TGTGCCTCCCACCCCAGCAGGGGCCAAGAGACCCAGTACTTC
>TRBV18|TRBJ2-6|-|-
CASSRGYRDSGANVLTF
TGTGCCAGCTCAAGAGGTTATCGGGACTCTGGGGCCAACGTCCTGACTTTC
>TRBV19|TRBJ2-1|-|TRBD2
CASSKMTSGGNNEQFF
TGTGCCAGTAGTAAGATGACTAGCGGGGGGAACAATGAGCAGTTCTTC
>TRBV12-3/TRBV12-4|TRBJ2-3|-|-
CASSDRDF
TGTGCCAGCAGTGACAGAGATTTT
>TRBV12-5|TRBJ2-3|-|-
CASGFIAEPGDTQYF
TGTGCTAGTGGTTTTATAGCGGAGCCGGGAGATACGCAGTATTTT
>TRBV7-9|TRBJ2-2|few|-
CASRRDTGELFF
TGTGCCAGCAGGCGGGACACCGGGGAGCTGTTTTTT
>TRBV7-2|TRBJ2-6|-|-
CASSLLTGFSGANVLTF
TGTGCCAGCAGCTTACTTACAGGCTTCTCTGGGGCCAACGTCCTGACTTTC
>TRBV27|TRBJ1-2|-|-
CASSPGGGPYQGYTF
TGTGCCAGCAGTCCGGGGGGCGGCCCTTACCAGGGCTACACCTTC
>TRBV5-4|TRBJ1-2|-|-
CASSPGEGSMGYTF
TGTGCCAGCAGCCCCGGGGAGGGATCTATGGGCTACACCTTC
>TRBV27|TRBJ1-2|-|-
CASSFLAGGDYGYTF
-
>TRBV12-3/TRBV12-4|TRBJ1-2|-|-
CASSPSGVYGYTF
TGTGCCAGCAGTCCCTCAGGTGTCTATGGCTACACCTTC
>TRBV4-3|TRBJ1-2|-|-
CASSQDPWGDGYTF
TGCGCCAGCAGCCAAGATCCGTGGGGGGATGGCTACACCTTC
>TRBV25-1|TRBJ2-3|-|-
CASSDPSRREITDTQYF
TGTGCCAGCAGTGACCCTTCTCGGAGGGAGATCACAGATACGCAGTATTTT
>TRBV5-1|TRBJ2-2|-|-
CASSSSGQLNTGELFF
TGCGCCAGCAGCTCATCAGGACAACTGAACACCGGGGAGCTGTTTTTT
>TRBV5-4|TRBJ1-1|-|-
CASSERGVGTEAFF
TGTGCCAGCAGCGAACGAGGTGTAGGAACAGAAGCTTTCTTT
>TRBV7-2|TRBJ1-1|-|TRBD1
CASSLDRGGAEAFF
TGTGCCAGCAGCTTAGACAGGGGTGGCGCTGAAGCTTTCTTT
>TRBV18|TRBJ1-5|-|-
CASSPSSSNQPQHF
TGTGCCAGCTCACCTAGCAGTAGCAATCAGCCCCAGCATTTT
>TRBV7-9|TRBJ2-2|-|-
CASSLGGNRNTGELFF
TGTGCCAGCAGCTTAGGAGGGAACAGGAACACCGGGGAGCTGTTTTTT
>TRBV24-1|TRBJ1-5|few|-
CATSGQGNQPQHF
TGTGCCACCAGTGGACAGGGCAATCAGCCCCAGCATTTT
>TRBV7-3|TRBJ2-3|-|TRBD2
CASSLIGTSGITDTQYF
TGTGCCAGCAGCTTAATAGGGACTAGCGGGATCACAGATACGCAGTATTTT
>TRBV27|TRBJ1-2|-|-
CASSFTAGVHGYTF
TGTGCCAGCAGTTTTACCGCAGGGGTTCATGGCTACACCTTC